One sample yielded the 32 T cell receptor beta chains listed below, sequenced in a study of blood T cells in healthy people across ages. PCR was performed a second time for about 7 to 11 cycles using a sample-barcoded 5' primer and a J-beta primer mix. TCRdb reanalysed the 5' RACE reads using MiXCR and keeps one entry per CDR3 protein. Seen here are about 1,000,000 distinct CDR3 sequences, around 45% observed once, and the top ten hold under 20%. Sequences were obtained from blood. These receptors all come from a woman aged 60-75 years in good health.

This clonotype was picked up a small number of times. This chain links TRBV30 with TRBJ2-5; D remains unclear. The CDR3 runs to 11 residues. Germline loops: CDR1 GTSNPN, CDR2 SVGIG (reference sequence). The V end was cut by 2 bases, the J end by 5 bases, with 6 bases between. CDR3 in DNA: TGTGCCTGGAGTAATAAGGAGACCCAGTACTTC. This translates into CAWSNKETQYF.

The chain carries TRBV6-1 and TRBJ2-3, with 8 bases fitting TRBD1. Germline CDR1 is MNHNS and CDR2 is SASEGT. V lost 7 bases, J lost 4 bases, and 10 bases stayed unmatched. This CDR3 is 15 amino acids long. The CDR3 here is CASTDGQGLSDTQYF. CDR3 in DNA: TGTGCCAGCACCGATGGACAGGGTTTATCAGATACGCAGTATTTT.

CDR3 amino acids: CSARDVHYQETQYF. In DNA form, the CDR3 reads TGCAGTGCTAGAGATGTACACTACCAAGAGACCCAGTACTTC. The chain links TRBV20-1 to TRBJ2-5; no reliable D call. With 0 bases removed from V and 0 bases from J, the gap between germline ends came to 8 bases. Germline V lookup: CDR1 DFQATT, CDR2 SNEGSKA (reference sequence). This CDR3 is 14 amino acids long.

About this clonotype: A much larger clone sits a single nucleotide away, making a read error possible. The J gene is TRBJ1-2, the V gene TRBV6-4; 7 bases line up with TRBD1. Germline loops: CDR1 MRHNA, CDR2 SNTAGT. The CDR3 has 13 amino acids. J lost 4 bases, V lost 8 bases, and 7 bases had no gene match. The CDR3 region has the DNA TGTGCCAGCCGCCCGGGACAGCTCTATGGCTACACCTTC. Protein product: CASRPGQLYGYTF.

The chain couples TRBV6-1 to TRBJ2-4, with 12 bases matching TRBD2. CDR1 is MNHNS, CDR2 SASEGT, per germline. This CDR3 spans 18 amino acids. With V trimmed by 4 bases and J by 0 bases, 7 bases remained unmatched. The CDR3 is CASSARLAGVIAKNIQYF. Here the CDR3 DNA reads TGTGCCAGCAGTGCAAGACTAGCGGGAGTCATAGCCAAAAACATTCAGTACTTC.

V is TRBV20-1 and J is TRBJ2-1; 9 nucleotides line up with TRBD2. Trimming cost V 6 bases and J 5 bases; bases outside gene matches: 11. This CDR3 has 15 residues. Germline values: CDR1 DFQATT, CDR2 SNEGSKA (reference sequence). Written as DNA, the CDR3 is TGCAGTGCCCCGACCGGGACTAGCCGGCACAATGAGCAGTTCTTC. It encodes CSAPTGTSRHNEQFF.

The chain carries TRBV3-1 and TRBJ1-1, with D perhaps matching TRBD1 (5 bases). The CDR3 consists of 13 residues. Germline lookup yields CDR1 LGHDT and CDR2 YNNKEL (reference sequence). The germline V and J ends were trimmed by 3 bases and 5 bases, with 10 bases remaining between them. CDR3 in amino acids: CASSQGPVTEAFF. As DNA, the CDR3 is TGTGCCAGCAGCCAGGGGCCGGTAACTGAAGCTTTCTTT.

The count of this clonotype is one. The chain employs TRBV3-1 and TRBJ2-5, with 7 bases matching TRBD2. V lost 8 bases, J lost 2 bases, and 5 bases stayed unmatched. The CDR3 runs to 13 residues. Germline V gene sequence: CDR1 LGHDT, CDR2 YNNKEL (reference sequence). Here the CDR3 reads CASALAEQETQYF. For the CDR3, the DNA is TGTGCCAGCGCCCTAGCGGAGCAAGAGACCCAGTACTTC.

The chain recombines TRBV5-1 with TRBJ1-5; D may be TRBD1 (6 bases). The CDR3 is 18 amino acids. CDR1 is SGHRS, CDR2 YFSETQ, per germline. V was pared by 2 bases and J by 0 bases, with 18 bases between. The CDR3 sequence: CASSLWGRLLNSNQPQHF. CDR3 in DNA: TGCGCCAGCAGCTTATGGGGGCGACTCTTGAATAGCAATCAGCCCCAGCATTTT.

This clonotype turned up a few times. The chain combines TRBV20-1 with TRBJ1-5; 9 bases align to TRBD1. Germline CDR1 and CDR2: DFQATT and SNEGSKA (reference sequence). The junction had 7 bases not matched to a gene; V was cut back by 0 bases and J by 4 bases. CDR3 size: 16 residues. CDR3 coding DNA: TGCAGTGCTAGAGATGGGGGGACAGGGAGGAATCAGCCCCAGCATTTT. Its protein product is CSARDGGTGRNQPQHF.

The chain joins TRBV9 to TRBJ2-5; maybe TRBD1 (5 bases). CDR3 length equals 13 residues. Looked up from germline, CDR1 is SGDLS and CDR2 is YYNGEE. Trimming left V 2 bases short and J 11 bases short, with 16 bases between. CDR3 sequence (DNA): TGTGCCAGCAGCGTTGACAGAGACAATGAGCAGTACTTC. Protein sequence: CASSVDRDNEQYF.

This clonotype has a handful of counts. CDR3 sequence: CSVRIDGRETQYF. For the CDR3, the DNA is TGCAGCGTTCGGATAGATGGGAGAGAGACCCAGTACTTC. The chain uses TRBV29-1 and TRBJ2-5; D perhaps matches TRBD2 (5 bases). This CDR3 region has 13 residues. Trimming removed 5 bases from V and 4 bases from J, with 14 bases in between. Germline CDR1 is SQVTM and CDR2 is ANQGSEA.

This clonotype was counted many times. This chain uses TRBV29-1 with TRBJ2-7, with TRBD1 as a possible D gene (5 bases). The length of the CDR3 is 13 residues. Between the trimmed V and J ends, which lost 7 bases and 2 bases, there was a span of 15 bases. Germline lookup yields CDR1 SQVTM and CDR2 ANQGSEA. CDR3 loop: CSAESRTPYEQYF. The CDR3 DNA sequence: TGCAGCGCCGAGTCCCGGACACCCTACGAGCAGTACTTC.

A few counts support this clonotype. The rearrangement joins TRBV5-5 to TRBJ2-1; maybe TRBD1 (7 bases). CDR1 is SGHKS and CDR2 is YYEKEE in the germline V gene (reference sequence). Deletions cut 5 bases from V and 9 bases from J, with 21 bases between. The CDR3 has 15 amino acids. This CDR3 is CASSGYGQGGAEQFF. CDR3 DNA sequence: TGTGCCAGCAGTGGCTACGGGCAGGGGGGTGCTGAGCAGTTCTTC.

This clonotype has more than one count but fewer than ten. The chain links TRBV6-2 or TRBV6-3 to TRBJ2-2; no clear D. CDR1 MNHEY and CDR2 SVGEGT come from the germline V gene. V was shortened by 0 bases and J by 6 bases, with 11 bases between the two germline ends. The CDR3 consists of 15 residues. The CDR3 is CASSYSSLVSGELFF. CDR3 coding DNA: TGTGCCAGCAGTTACTCGAGCCTGGTTTCCGGGGAGCTGTTTTTT.

The rearrangement uses TRBV12-3 or TRBV12-4 and TRBJ2-5; D is uncertain. The CDR3 extends over 14 amino acids. V gave up 3 bases and J gave up 2 bases, with 10 bases separating them. The CDR3 coding sequence is TGTGCCAGCAGTTTCCCCGGGTGGCAAGAGACCCAGTACTTC. It translates to CASSFPGWQETQYF.

This clonotype was seen at least ten times. The chain couples TRBV20-1 to TRBJ2-5; possible D gene TRBD2, 6 bases. The CDR3 is made up of 11 amino acids. Looked up from germline, CDR1 is DFQATT and CDR2 is SNEGSKA (reference sequence). This CDR3 reads CSARELETQYF. The CDR3, as DNA: TGCAGCGCCCGGGAGTTAGAGACCCAGTACTTC.

This clonotype was counted a few times. This chain joins TRBV15 and TRBJ2-6; D is ambiguous. The V end lost 3 bases, the J end lost 2 bases, and 8 bases lay between the germline ends. The germline V gene has CDR1 LNHNV and CDR2 YYDKDF (reference sequence). The CDR3 has 15 residues. The CDR3 loop is CATSRQVAGANVLTF. The CDR3 nucleotides are TGTGCCACCAGCAGGCAAGTCGCTGGGGCCAACGTCCTGACTTTC.

In this sample, this clonotype turned up a few times. The chain carries TRBV15 and TRBJ2-5, with D perhaps TRBD1 or TRBD2 (5 bases each). Trimming took off 3 bases at V and 2 bases at J, with 16 bases between the two ends. Germline V CDR1 and CDR2: LNHNV, YYDKDF (reference sequence). This CDR3 is built from 16 residues. This CDR3 is CATSSLGTFPQETQYF. For the CDR3, the DNA is TGTGCCACCAGCAGCTTAGGGACGTTTCCGCAAGAGACCCAGTACTTC.

This clonotype appeared many times. This chain's CDR3 is CASSLGNQGGTDTQYF. For the CDR3, the DNA is TGCGCCAGCAGCTTGGGTAACCAGGGAGGGACAGATACGCAGTATTTT. The chain employs TRBV5-1 and TRBJ2-3; 7 bases fit TRBD2. The CDR3 is made up of 16 amino acids. V gave up 0 bases and J gave up 3 bases; unmatched junction bases: 7. Per germline, CDR1 SGHRS and CDR2 YFSETQ.

The table lists this clonotype with a few counts. The chain employs TRBV12-3 or TRBV12-4 and TRBJ2-1; D gene unclear. CDR3 length: 12 amino acids. The V end lost 4 bases, the J end lost 9 bases, and 10 bases lay between the germline ends. DNA of the CDR3: TGTGCCAGCAGTTCGTTCTGGGGTGAGCAGTTCTTC. It translates to CASSSFWGEQFF.

This chain joins TRBV12-3 or TRBV12-4 and TRBJ1-2, with D possibly being TRBD1 (5 bases). The CDR3 is 14 residues long. The V end lost 8 bases, the J end lost 2 bases, and 15 bases lay between the germline ends. CDR3 coding DNA: TGTGCCAGCCGACCCTACCAGGGAAACTATGGCTACACCTTC. This sequence encodes CASRPYQGNYGYTF.

A remark on this clonotype: Just one base apart from a much larger clone, this may be a read error. The chain recombines TRBV20-1 with TRBJ2-3; D remains ambiguous. The CDR3 runs to 15 residues. CDR1 and CDR2 from the germline V gene are DFQATT and SNEGSKA (reference sequence). With 4 bases removed from V and 2 bases from J, the gap between germline ends came to 16 bases. DNA of the CDR3: TGCAGTGCTACCCAGACTCGCGGATACACAGATACGCAGTATTTT. Its translation is CSATQTRGYTDTQYF.

The chain has TRBV20-1 and TRBJ2-1; possibly TRBD1 or TRBD2 for D (5 bases each). Germline V gene data show CDR1 as DFQATT and CDR2 as SNEGSKA (reference sequence). This CDR3 is 14 amino acids long. The V and J ends lost 1 base and 5 bases respectively, with 12 bases between them. CDR3 in DNA: TGCAGTGCTAGAGGCTGGGGGAAGGACAATGAGCAGTTCTTC. Translating it yields CSARGWGKDNEQFF.

Comment on this clonotype: A read error may account for a junction end that differs from germline. This chain uses TRBV7-2 with TRBJ2-1, with TRBD2 matching over 16 bases. The germline V gene encodes CDR1 SGHTA and CDR2 FQGNSA. CDR3 length: 20 amino acids. DNA for the CDR3: TGTGCCGGCAGCTCACCCCCCGGGACTAGCGGGGGGGCCATTAGAAATGAGCAGTTCTTC. Translation: CAGSSPPGTSGGAIRNEQFF.

This clonotype has only a few counts. The V gene is TRBV20-1, the J gene TRBJ2-7; weak D call: TRBD1 (6 bases). Trimming shortened V by 6 bases and J by 2 bases, and 11 bases separated the two germline ends. The CDR3 sequence is 12 residues long. Germline V gene data show CDR1 as DFQATT and CDR2 as SNEGSKA (reference sequence). The CDR3 region is CSATDSPYEQYF. The DNA of the CDR3 is TGCAGTGCGACGGACAGTCCCTACGAGCAGTACTTC.

The chain uses TRBV12-3 or TRBV12-4 and TRBJ2-7; maybe TRBD1 (6 bases). Trimming cost V 2 bases and J 7 bases, with 18 bases left between them. CDR3 length: 15 residues. This CDR3 is CASSLTGIGYNEQYF. In DNA form, the CDR3 reads TGTGCCAGCAGTTTAACAGGGATTGGATACAATGAGCAGTACTTC.

The chain links TRBV29-1 to TRBJ1-2; TRBD1 agrees at 11 bases. The CDR3 loop spans 12 amino acids. J lost 8 bases, V lost 8 bases, and 7 bases had no gene match. The germline V gene has CDR1 SQVTM and CDR2 ANQGSEA. CDR3 residues: CSSGQGDSGYTF. Here the CDR3 DNA reads TGCAGCTCGGGACAGGGGGACAGCGGCTACACCTTC.

The chain uses TRBV12-5 and TRBJ1-6; D gene ambiguous. The CDR3 contains 16 residues. Trimming stripped 4 bases from V and 0 bases from J, with 10 bases between. The germline V gene has CDR1 LGHNT and CDR2 FRNRAP. CDR3 residues: CASGSLGSSYNSPLHF. The CDR3 bases are TGTGCTAGTGGTTCACTGGGGAGCTCCTATAATTCACCCCTCCACTTT.

Comment on this clonotype: Its ends do not fully match the called genes, so a read error is possible. The chain recombines TRBV11-2 with TRBJ2-1, with 7 bases identical to TRBD2. Germline V gene lookup returns CDR1 SGHAT and CDR2 FQNNGV. The CDR3 is made up of 14 amino acids. CDR3 protein: CASSAQTSHNEQFF. The CDR3 bases are TGTGCCAGCAGCGCCCAGACTAGCCACAATGAACAGTTCTTC.

The genes are TRBV20-1 and TRBJ2-3; 9 nucleotides line up with TRBD2. Per germline, CDR1 DFQATT and CDR2 SNEGSKA (reference sequence). This CDR3 is built from 16 residues. Trimming removed 3 bases from V and 0 bases from J; junction bases left unmatched: 7. CDR3 region: CSASAGGSLSTDTQYF. The CDR3 DNA reads as TGCAGTGCTAGTGCGGGAGGGTCCCTTAGCACAGATACGCAGTATTTT.

The chain links TRBV29-1 to TRBJ1-2; no definite D call. Per germline, CDR1 SQVTM and CDR2 ANQGSEA. CDR3 length: 11 residues. Trimming stripped 7 bases from V and 7 bases from J, with 13 bases between. CDR3 region: CSGEPSAGYTF. CDR3 bases: TGCAGCGGTGAGCCCTCGGCTGGCTACACCTTC.